The 16 T cell receptor beta chains reported below all come from one sample, sequenced in a study of shared clonotypes between healthy human individuals. Sequenced by immunoSEQ multiplex PCR; TCRdb stores in-frame clones only, minus some. The table lists approximately 530,000 clones, 90% to 96% of them singletons. Sequenced sample: naive CD4+ T cells sorted from blood. Subset noted: CD45RA+ positively selected. All receptors come from a woman in her 30s in good health.

This rearrangement joins TRBV10-3 to TRBJ2-7; 7 bases are shared with TRBD2. CDR1 ENHRY and CDR2 SYGVKD come from the germline V gene. Trimming took 7 bases from V and 5 from J; bases not matched to a gene: 8. This CDR3 has 13 amino acids. The CDR3 spells CAIKTSLWDEQYF. As DNA, the CDR3 is TGTGCCATCAAGACTAGCCTGTGGGACGAGCAGTACTTC.

The chain carries TRBV10-1 and TRBJ2-7; D remains ambiguous. This CDR3 is built from 14 residues. Germline V gives CDR1 WNHNN, CDR2 SYGVQD (reference sequence). V was trimmed by 6 bases and J by 6 bases, leaving 18 bases between them. CDR3 nucleotide sequence: TGCGCCAGCAGCTATTCTGGACGCGCATCCGAGCAGTACTTC. Translated: CASSYSGRASEQYF.

The chain is built from TRBV7-3 and TRBJ2-7; 7 nucleotides line up with TRBD1. This CDR3 has 14 residues. J gave up 5 bases and V 5 bases, and 9 bases lay outside the gene matches. Germline V gene data show CDR1 as SGHTA and CDR2 as FQGTGA. The DNA for the CDR3 is TGTGCCAGCAGCCCAAGACAGGGAATGGACGAGCAGTACTTC. Its protein is CASSPRQGMDEQYF.

The chain has TRBV2 and TRBJ2-5; no clear D gene. The germline V gene has CDR1 SNHLY and CDR2 FYNNEI. V was clipped by 8 bases and J by 6 bases, with 7 bases between them. The CDR3 loop spans 10 amino acids. Here the CDR3 reads CASEIKTQYF. As DNA, the CDR3 is TGTGCCAGCGAGATTAAGACCCAGTACTTC.

The gene calls are TRBV7-8 and TRBJ2-3; either TRBD1 or TRBD2 may supply D (5 bases each). The germline gives CDR1 SGHVS, CDR2 FQNEAQ. V lost 5 bases and J lost 0, with 18 bases in between. The CDR3 is 17 residues long. CDR3 loop: CASSPGSRSFSTDTQYF. CDR3 nucleotides: TGTGCCAGCAGCCCAGGGAGCCGTTCCTTTAGCACAGATACGCAGTATTTT.

The chain links TRBV6-1 to TRBJ2-7; TRBD2 aligns across 7 bases. Germline V gene sequence: CDR1 MNHNS, CDR2 SASEGT. Losses at the gene ends were 4 bases for V and 3 bases for J; bases not matched to a gene: 6. The CDR3 runs 14 residues. DNA for the CDR3: TGTGCCAGCAGTGTCCTTGCGGGAGACTACGAGCAGTACTTC. Translation gives CASSVLAGDYEQYF.

The chain has TRBV2 and TRBJ1-1; D may be TRBD1 (5 bases). Per the germline V gene, CDR1 is SNHLY and CDR2 is FYNNEI. This CDR3 has 12 residues. V lost 2 bases, J lost 11 bases, and 12 bases lay in between. The CDR3 loop is CASSEQGRTAFF. The CDR3, as DNA: TGTGCCAGCAGTGAACAGGGTCGGACGGCTTTCTTT.

This clone was detected once. The chain links TRBV6-1 to TRBJ2-2, with 7 bases aligning to TRBD1. The CDR3 consists of 16 residues. V shed 2 bases and J 7 bases; nucleotides not matched to a gene: 10. Germline CDR1 reads MNHNS; CDR2 reads SASEGT. The CDR3 DNA follows: TGTGCCAGCAGTGAATGGGGTACAGGGACAGTCGGGGAGCTGTTTTTT. It specifies CASSEWGTGTVGELFF.

Here the CDR3 reads CASSLTSGSADTQYF. Written as DNA, the CDR3 is TGTGCCAGCAGCTTGACTAGCGGGAGTGCTGATACGCAGTATTTT. This chain connects TRBV7-2 to TRBJ2-3, with 12 bases lining up with TRBD2. This CDR3 contains 15 residues. CDR1 is SGHTA, CDR2 FQGNSA, per germline. The junction had 4 bases not matched to a gene; V was cut back by 3 bases and J by 6 bases.

This clone was observed once. This chain uses TRBV11-2 with TRBJ1-4; TRBD1 matches at 9 bases. The CDR3 runs to 17 residues. CDR1 and CDR2 (germline): SGHAT, FQNNGV. V lost 2 bases to trimming and J lost 8 bases; unmatched junction nucleotides: 12. The CDR3 bases are TGTGCCAGCAGCTTATCCCCGCGGGACAGGGTGTACGAAAAACTGTTTTTT. Translating gives CASSLSPRDRVYEKLFF. Supplemented by reference TRBV11-2 and TRBJ1-4, the full variable domain reads EAGVAQSPRYKIIEKRQSVAFWCNPISGHATLYWYQQILGQGPKLLIQFQNNGVVDDSQLPKDRFSAERLKGVDSTLKIQPAKLEDSAVYLCASSLSPRDRVYEKLFFGSGTQLSVL.

The genes are TRBV19 and TRBJ2-1; the D is unclear. This CDR3 has 17 amino acids. Trimming took off 1 base at V and 0 bases at J, with 13 bases between the two ends. Germline CDR1 reads LNHDA; CDR2 reads SQIVND (reference sequence). The CDR3 protein is CASSIGRGRSSYNEQFF. Here the CDR3 DNA reads TGTGCCAGTAGTATAGGCCGCGGACGGAGCTCCTACAATGAGCAGTTCTTC.

The gene calls are TRBV7-2 and TRBJ2-7, with a weak D call TRBD2 (6 bases). In germline, CDR1 is SGHTA, CDR2 FQGNSA. Between the trimmed V and J ends, which lost 1 base and 3 bases, there was a span of 10 bases. The CDR3 spans 14 residues. CDR3 bases: TGTGCCAGCAGCTTAGAGACTAGGCTCTACGAGCAGTACTTC. It specifies CASSLETRLYEQYF.

The rearrangement links TRBV5-8 to TRBJ1-1, with no clear D. Germline CDR1 SGHTS, CDR2 YDEGEE. V was pared by 2 bases and J by 1 base, with 9 bases between. The CDR3 loop spans 14 amino acids. The CDR3 protein is CASSFTVKNTEAFF. The CDR3 nucleotides are TGTGCCAGCAGCTTCACAGTAAAGAACACTGAAGCTTTCTTT.

The rearrangement uses TRBV9 and TRBJ2-3; no firm D call. CDR1 SGDLS and CDR2 YYNGEE come from the germline V gene. The V end lost 3 bases, the J end lost 5 bases, and 7 bases lay between the germline ends. This CDR3 spans 12 amino acids. The CDR3 DNA sequence: TGTGCCAGCAGCGCCCAGCTAGATACGCAGTATTTT. Translating gives CASSAQLDTQYF.

This clone appeared once. The CDR3 DNA follows: TGCAGCGCCCGGACAGGGTCCAATCAGCCCCAGCATTTT. This codes for CSARTGSNQPQHF. This chain uses TRBV29-1 with TRBJ1-5; 8 bases fit TRBD1. Germline lookup yields CDR1 SQVTM and CDR2 ANQGSEA. Unmatched junction bases numbered 5, after V lost 7 bases and J lost 3 bases. The CDR3 length is 13 residues.

The chain uses TRBV7-8 and TRBJ2-2, with a possible D match to TRBD2 (5 bases). The V end lost 4 bases, the J end lost 6 bases, and 15 bases lay between the germline ends. The CDR3 is 15 amino acids. Germline-derived CDR1 and CDR2 are SGHVS and FQNEAQ. CDR3 region: CASSYREYRAGELFF. DNA for the CDR3: TGTGCCAGCAGCTATAGGGAGTATAGGGCCGGGGAGCTGTTTTTT.